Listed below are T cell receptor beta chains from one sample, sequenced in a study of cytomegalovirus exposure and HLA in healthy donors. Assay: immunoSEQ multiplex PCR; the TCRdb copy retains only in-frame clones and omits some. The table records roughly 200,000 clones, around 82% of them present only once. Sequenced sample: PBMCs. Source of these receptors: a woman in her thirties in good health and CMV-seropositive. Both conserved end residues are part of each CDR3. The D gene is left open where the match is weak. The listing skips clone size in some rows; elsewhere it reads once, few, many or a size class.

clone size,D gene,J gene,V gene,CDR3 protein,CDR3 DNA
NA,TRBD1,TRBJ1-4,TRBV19,CASKQPGQGTEKLFF,TGTGCCAGTAAGCAACCGGGACAGGGGACTGAAAAACTGTTTTTT
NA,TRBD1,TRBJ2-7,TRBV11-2,CASSSSTGLYEQYF,TGTGCCAGCAGCTCGTCGACAGGGCTCTACGAGCAGTACTTC
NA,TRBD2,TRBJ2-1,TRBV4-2,CASSQERTSGSNEQFF,TGTGCCAGCAGCCAAGAGCGGACTAGCGGGAGCAATGAGCAGTTCTTC
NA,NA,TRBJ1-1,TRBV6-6,CASSYRREATEAFF,TGTGCCAGCAGTTATCGGAGGGAGGCGACTGAAGCTTTCTTT
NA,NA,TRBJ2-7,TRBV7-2,CASSSMYEQYF,TGTGCCAGCAGCTCCATGTACGAGCAGTACTTC
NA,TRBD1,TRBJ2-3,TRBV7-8,CASSRYGQGAGGTDTQYF,TGTGCCAGCAGCCGTTACGGACAGGGGGCGGGCGGCACAGATACGCAGTATTTT
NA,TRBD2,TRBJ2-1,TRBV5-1,CASSRQRGVGDEQFF,TGCGCCAGCAGCCGTCAGCGGGGAGTAGGCGATGAGCAGTTCTTC
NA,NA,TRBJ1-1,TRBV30,CAWRAGLNTEAFF,TGTGCCTGGAGGGCAGGGCTGAACACTGAAGCTTTCTTT
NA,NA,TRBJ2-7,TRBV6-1,CASRRDYEQYF,TGTGCCAGCAGGCGTGATTACGAGCAGTACTTC
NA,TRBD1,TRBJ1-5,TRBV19,CASSIFPPQTGGDQPQHF,TGTGCCAGTAGTATCTTCCCCCCCCAGACAGGGGGCGACCAGCCCCAGCATTTT
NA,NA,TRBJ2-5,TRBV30,CAWSNKETQYF,TGTGCCTGGAGTAACAAAGAGACCCAGTACTTC
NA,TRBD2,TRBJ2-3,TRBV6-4,CASSKTSGGTDTQYF,TGTGCCAGCAGCAAGACTAGCGGGGGCACAGATACGCAGTATTTT
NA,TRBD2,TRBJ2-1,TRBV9,CASSVGGLAYNEQFF,TGTGCCAGCAGCGTAGGAGGACTAGCTTACAATGAGCAGTTCTTC
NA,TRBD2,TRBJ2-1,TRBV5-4,CASSLRRGAVSYNEQFF,TGTGCCAGCAGCTTGCGGCGGGGGGCCGTCTCCTACAATGAGCAGTTCTTC
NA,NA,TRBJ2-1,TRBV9,CASSPRVAVTNEQFF,TGTGCCAGCAGCCCTCGGGTAGCGGTCACAAATGAGCAGTTCTTC
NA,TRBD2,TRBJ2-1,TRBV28,CASSLFTGGGYNEQFF,TGTGCCAGCAGTTTATTTACGGGAGGAGGCTACAATGAGCAGTTCTTC
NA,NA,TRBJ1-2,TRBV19,CASTNRRGYTF,TGTGCCAGTACAAACAGACGGGGCTACACCTTC
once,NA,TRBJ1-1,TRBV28,CASSLPGQKEAFF,TGTGCCAGCAGTTTACCTGGGCAGAAAGAAGCTTTCTTT
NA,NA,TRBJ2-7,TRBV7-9,CSSSLIPGQGTTYEQYF,TGTTCCAGCAGCTTAATTCCGGGCCAGGGTACCACCTACGAGCAGTACTTC
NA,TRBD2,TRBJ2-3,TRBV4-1,CASSISSGTSGGRTDTQYF,TGCGCCAGCAGCATCAGCTCCGGGACTAGCGGGGGGAGGACAGATACGCAGTATTTT
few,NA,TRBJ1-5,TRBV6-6,CASNTGGNQPQHF,TGTGCCAGCAATACGGGGGGCAATCAGCCCCAGCATTTT
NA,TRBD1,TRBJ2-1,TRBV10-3,CAISRDRGRDEQFF,TGTGCCATCAGTCGGGACAGGGGCAGGGATGAGCAGTTCTTC
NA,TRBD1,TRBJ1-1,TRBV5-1,CASSLSPLGQGASFGTEAFF,TGCGCCAGCAGCTTGAGTCCTTTAGGACAGGGGGCGAGTTTTGGCACTGAAGCTTTCTTT
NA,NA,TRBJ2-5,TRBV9,CASSAGQSGSWETQYF,TGTGCCAGCAGCGCGGGACAGAGCGGGAGCTGGGAGACCCAGTACTTC
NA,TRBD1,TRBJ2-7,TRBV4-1,CASSQVDRVDEQYF,TGCGCCAGCAGCCAAGTTGACAGGGTCGACGAGCAGTACTTC
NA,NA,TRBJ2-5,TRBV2,CASRTLWGENQETQYF,TGTGCCAGCAGGACCCTATGGGGGGAAAACCAAGAGACCCAGTACTTC
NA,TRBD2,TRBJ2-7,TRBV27,CAKSGEEQYF,TGTGCCAAGAGCGGGGAAGAGCAGTACTTC
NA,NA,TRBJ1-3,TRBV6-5,CASSVPGENTIYF,TGTGCCAGCAGTGTACCGGGGGAAAACACCATATATTTT
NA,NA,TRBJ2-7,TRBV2,CASRATYEQYF,TGTGCCAGCAGAGCAACGTACGAGCAGTACTTC
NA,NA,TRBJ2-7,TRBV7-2,CASSPREYEQYF,TGTGCCAGCAGCCCCAGGGAATACGAGCAGTACTTC
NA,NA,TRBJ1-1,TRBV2,CASSPTVSNTEAFF,TGTGCCAGCAGTCCTACAGTTTCGAACACTGAAGCTTTCTTT
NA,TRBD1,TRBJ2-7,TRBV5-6,CASSRTGKLGNEQYF,TGTGCCAGCAGCAGGACAGGGAAATTGGGGAACGAGCAGTACTTC
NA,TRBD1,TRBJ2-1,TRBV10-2,CASSERDRVYNEQFF,TGCGCCAGCAGTGAGAGGGACAGGGTCTACAATGAGCAGTTCTTC
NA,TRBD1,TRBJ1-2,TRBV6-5,CASSYSTGYGGYTF,TGTGCCAGCAGTTACTCGACAGGGTATGGTGGCTACACCTTC
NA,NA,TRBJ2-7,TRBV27,CASSPRDSFLYEQYF,TGTGCCAGCAGTCCGCGGGACAGCTTTTTATACGAGCAGTACTTC
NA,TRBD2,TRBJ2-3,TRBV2,CASTPATSGSGDTQYF,TGTGCCAGCACCCCAGCCACTAGCGGGAGCGGGGATACGCAGTATTTT
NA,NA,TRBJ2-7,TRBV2,CASRDLAYEQYF,TGTGCCAGCAGGGACTTGGCCTACGAGCAGTACTTC
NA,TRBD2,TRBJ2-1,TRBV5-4,CASSFTAGGYNEQFF,TGTGCCAGCAGCTTTACAGCGGGAGGGTACAATGAGCAGTTCTTC
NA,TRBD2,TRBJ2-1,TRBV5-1,CASTFQAGSYNEQFF,TGCGCCAGCACCTTCCAAGCGGGATCATACAATGAGCAGTTCTTC
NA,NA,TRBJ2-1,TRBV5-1,CASRLVPGAYNEQFF,TGCGCCAGCAGACTTGTGCCGGGTGCCTACAATGAGCAGTTCTTC
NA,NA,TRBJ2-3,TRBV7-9,CSSSLARDTQYF,TGTTCCAGCAGCTTAGCCAGAGATACGCAGTATTTT
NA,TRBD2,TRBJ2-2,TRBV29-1,CSVGTSGGATGELFF,TGCAGCGTGGGGACTAGCGGGGGGGCCACCGGGGAGCTGTTTTTT
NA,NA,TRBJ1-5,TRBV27,CASSLRQSNQPQHF,TGTGCCAGCAGTTTACGACAGAGCAATCAGCCCCAGCATTTT
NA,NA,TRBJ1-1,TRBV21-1,CASSKEGKYIENTEAFF,TGTGCCAGCAGCAAAGAGGGGAAGTATATCGAGAACACTGAAGCTTTCTTT
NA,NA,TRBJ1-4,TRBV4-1,CASSQAKSELFF,TGCGCCAGCAGCCAAGCAAAGTCGGAACTGTTTTTT
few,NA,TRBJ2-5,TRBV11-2,CASSPGDYQETQYF,TGTGCCAGCAGCCCCGGGGATTACCAAGAGACCCAGTACTTC
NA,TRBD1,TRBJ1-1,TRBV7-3,CASSQTGVNTEAFF,TGTGCCAGCAGCCAGACAGGGGTGAACACTGAAGCTTTCTTT
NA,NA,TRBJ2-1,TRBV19,CASMASRSIYNEQFF,TGTGCCAGTATGGCTAGCCGATCGATTTACAATGAGCAGTTCTTC
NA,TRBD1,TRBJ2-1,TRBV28,CASSRTPQGTEQFF,TGTGCCAGCAGCCGCACCCCACAGGGGACGGAGCAGTTCTTC
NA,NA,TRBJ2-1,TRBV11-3,CASSPSGKFF,TGTGCCAGCAGTCCCTCAGGGAAGTTCTTC
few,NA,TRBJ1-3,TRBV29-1,CSVARRGGNTIYF,TGCAGCGTTGCTCGCAGGGGCGGAAACACCATATATTTT
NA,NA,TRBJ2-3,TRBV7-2,CASSVNQGTGTDTQYF,TGTGCCAGCAGCGTTAATCAGGGAACGGGCACAGATACGCAGTATTTT
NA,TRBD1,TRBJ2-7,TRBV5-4,CASSLGPITGGEQYF,TGTGCCAGCAGCTTGGGTCCAATTACAGGGGGCGAGCAGTACTTC